This T cell receptor (beta chain) was captured in a study of blood T cells in healthy people across ages. Together with a sample-barcoded 5' primer, a J-beta primer mix was included in a second PCR lasting about 7 to 12 cycles. Via MiXCR, TCRdb re-called the 5' RACE reads, giving one row per CDR3 protein. The sample lists 1.4 million to 1.5 million distinct CDR3 sequences, approximately 40% seen once, with less than 8% in the top ten. From germline, CDR1 is MNHEY and CDR2 SVGAGI. This CDR3 is built from 16 residues. V lost 0 bases to trimming and J lost 0 bases, with 9 bases between them. The sample was blood. The receptor's source is a woman younger than 35 in good health. The gene calls are TRBV6-5 and TRBJ2-1; D is uncertain. DNA for the CDR3: TGTGCCAGCAGTTACTCAGGCCAGTCCTCCTACAATGAGCAGTTCTTC. Amino acid sequence: CASSYSGQSSYNEQFF.